One and the same sample provided the 25 T cell receptor beta chains below, sequenced in a study of regulatory T cells in long-lasting Graves disease. Libraries of TCR beta came from iRepertoire HTBI primers plus Arm-PCR of CDR3 regions. MiXCR, applied by TCRdb to the multiplex PCR reads, yields one record per CDR3 protein. The table lists 400,000 to 500,000 distinct CDR3 sequences, 21% of them singletons. The time point was: persistent/refractory GD, antithyroid drugs over 5 years with positive TRAb. Making the TCR library involved RNA that had been extracted from PBMCs. Here the sequenced sample was peripheral blood mononuclear cells (PBMCs), taken when the disease was refractory, from a patient treated with antithyroid drugs. Receptors originate from a female donor with Graves disease.

In this sample, this clonotype turned up many times. At one end, the junction sequence differs from germline, possibly due to a read error. The chain couples TRBV28 to TRBJ1-2; D might be TRBD1 (5 bases). Germline V CDR1 and CDR2: MDHEN, SYDVKM. There are 12 residues in the CDR3. The CDR3 loop reads CASRWMTGDFYF. The DNA of the CDR3 is TGTGCCAGCAGGTGGATGACGGGGGATTTCTACTTC.

The V and J genes are TRBV13 and TRBJ2-2; unclear D gene. The CDR3 is 15 residues long. Germline CDR1 and CDR2: PRHDT and FYEKMQ (reference sequence). Trimming pared 5 bases from V and 2 bases from J, leaving 12 bases between. DNA of the CDR3: TGTGCCAGCAGCCGAGACTCGGTTAACACCGGGGAGCTGTTTTTT. Amino acid sequence: CASSRDSVNTGELFF.

This clonotype came up many times. V usage is TRBV11-2 and J usage is TRBJ2-2; D is unclear. V shed 5 bases and J shed 2 bases, with 15 bases lying between them. Germline V lookup: CDR1 SGHAT, CDR2 FQNNGV. The CDR3 totals 16 residues. The CDR3 reads CASSHLVNSNTGELFF. In nucleotides, the CDR3 is TGTGCCAGCAGCCACCTGGTCAACAGTAACACCGGGGAGCTGTTTTTT. Supplemented by reference TRBV11-2 and TRBJ2-2, the full variable domain reads EAGVAQSPRYKIIEKRQSVAFWCNPISGHATLYWYQQILGQGPKLLIQFQNNGVVDDSQLPKDRFSAERLKGVDSTLKIQPAKLEDSAVYLCASSHLVNSNTGELFFGEGSRLTVL.

This clonotype has a count of ten or more. The rearrangement uses TRBV7-2 and TRBJ2-5; D perhaps matches TRBD2 (5 bases). CDR1 SGHTA and CDR2 FQGNSA come from the germline V gene. This CDR3 is 14 amino acids long. With 5 bases removed from V and 2 bases from J, the gap between germline ends came to 12 bases. The CDR3 reads CASSPTRIQETQYF. CDR3 nucleotides: TGTGCCAGCAGCCCAACTAGGATTCAAGAGACCCAGTACTTC. Full variable domain (rest looked up from reference TRBV7-2 and TRBJ2-5): GAGVSQSPSNKVTEKGKDVELRCDPISGHTALYWYRQSLGQGLEFLIYFQGNSAPDKSGLPSDRFSAERTGGSVSTLTIQRTQQEDSAVYLCASSPTRIQETQYFGPGTRLLVL.

For this clonotype: One end of the junction fails to match germline, which may point to a read error. This chain joins TRBV29-1 and TRBJ2-7; no firm D call. In germline, CDR1 is SQVTM, CDR2 ANQGSEA. This CDR3 comprises 13 residues. This chain's CDR3 is CSAEIGDVYEQYF. CDR3 DNA: TGCAGCGCTGAAATTGGTGATGTGTACGAGCAGTACTTC.

V is TRBV27 and J is TRBJ2-5; D may match TRBD1 or TRBD2 (6 bases each). This CDR3 is 15 amino acids long. Germline lookup yields CDR1 MNHEY and CDR2 SMNVEV (reference sequence). V was clipped by 1 base and J by 3 bases, with 12 bases between them. CDR3 sequence: CASSLLSGAKETQYF. CDR3 nucleotide sequence: TGTGCCAGCAGTTTATTATCGGGGGCGAAAGAGACCCAGTACTTC.

V gene TRBV2 combines with J gene TRBJ2-3; TRBD2 agrees at 12 bases. V trimming: 6 bases; J trimming: 0 bases; junction bases outside the gene matches: 10. The CDR3 covers 18 residues. Per germline, CDR1 SNHLY and CDR2 FYNNEI. This chain's CDR3 is CASRLTSGSRFSTDTQYF. The CDR3 nucleotides read TGTGCCAGCAGGCTGACTAGCGGGAGCCGGTTTAGCACAGATACGCAGTATTTT.

Many counts were recorded for this clonotype. The chain is built from TRBV7-9 and TRBJ2-2; no clear D gene. Trimming shortened V by 5 bases and J by 1 base, and 2 bases separated the two germline ends. CDR3 length equals 12 residues. The germline V gene has CDR1 SEHNR and CDR2 FQNEAQ (reference sequence). Here the CDR3 reads CASSENTGELFF. The CDR3 DNA follows: TGTGCCAGCAGCGAGAACACCGGGGAGCTGTTTTTT.

A few counts support this clonotype. The chain recombines TRBV27 with TRBJ2-3; TRBD2 aligns across 7 bases. The V segment lost 6 bases and the J segment 5 bases; nucleotides outside the gene matches: 8. CDR1 MNHEY and CDR2 SMNVEV come from the germline V gene (reference sequence). The CDR3 has 14 residues. CDR3 residues: CASSLLRERDTQYF. The CDR3 nucleotides read TGTGCCAGCAGCCTGTTGCGGGAGAGAGATACGCAGTATTTT.

Only a few counts were recorded for this clonotype. The chain couples TRBV3-1 to TRBJ1-4; TRBD1 matches at 7 bases. This CDR3 region has 14 residues. CDR1 is LGHDT, CDR2 YNNKEL, per germline (reference sequence). Losses at the gene ends were 6 bases for V and 7 bases for J; bases not matched to a gene: 8. The CDR3 region has the DNA TGTGCCAGCAGTTCCGGGACAGCGAGTGAAAAACTGTTTTTT. Translating it yields CASSSGTASEKLFF.

The chain joins TRBV19 to TRBJ1-5; tentatively, D is TRBD1 (6 bases). The CDR3 runs 16 residues. V lost 3 bases to trimming and J lost 0 bases, with 12 bases between them. CDR1 is LNHDA, CDR2 SQIVND, per germline (reference sequence). The CDR3: CASSMGGRNSNQPQHF. Here the CDR3 DNA reads TGTGCCAGTAGTATGGGGGGGCGAAATAGCAATCAGCCCCAGCATTTT.

The sample holds a few counts of this clonotype. The V and J genes are TRBV28 and TRBJ2-7; 8 bases line up with TRBD2. This CDR3 has 14 amino acids. Losses at the gene ends were 3 bases for V and 5 bases for J; bases not matched to a gene: 6. CDR1 is MDHEN and CDR2 is SYDVKM in the germline V gene. This CDR3 reads CASSLAGLVHEQYF. The CDR3 bases are TGTGCCAGCAGTTTGGCGGGACTAGTCCACGAGCAGTACTTC.

This chain joins TRBV29-1 and TRBJ2-2; D call uncertain. Germline CDR1 reads SQVTM; CDR2 reads ANQGSEA. The CDR3 contains 11 residues. Trimming left V 6 bases short and J 6 bases short, with 8 bases between. The CDR3 protein is CSVGTPGELFF. CDR3 in DNA: TGCAGCGTGGGAACTCCCGGGGAGCTGTTTTTT.

The chain uses TRBV30 and TRBJ1-1; D is ambiguous. V lost 1 base and J 6 bases, leaving 6 bases between the germline ends. Germline V gene lookup returns CDR1 GTSNPN and CDR2 SVGIG (reference sequence). The CDR3 contains 11 residues. CDR3 nucleotide sequence: TGTGCCTGGAGTGCAGTTTCTGAAGCTTTCTTT. It encodes CAWSAVSEAFF.

This clonotype was observed many times. The chain joins TRBV12-3 or TRBV12-4 to TRBJ1-5; D is undetermined. Between the trimmed V and J ends, which lost 2 bases and 3 bases, there was a span of 8 bases. This CDR3 has 14 amino acids. CDR3 sequence reads: CASSLRTVNQPQHF. The CDR3 coding sequence is TGTGCCAGCAGTTTACGGACGGTCAATCAGCCCCAGCATTTT.

This clonotype was seen many times. V usage is TRBV28 and J usage is TRBJ1-5, with a weak D call TRBD1 (5 bases). Trimming removed 5 bases at V and 5 bases at J, with 13 bases between. CDR1 and CDR2 from the germline V gene are MDHEN and SYDVKM. There are 14 residues in the CDR3. The CDR3, as DNA: TGTGCCAGCAGTCTTACGAGGGGCTATCAGCCCCAGCATTTT. Protein sequence: CASSLTRGYQPQHF.

The chain uses TRBV30 and TRBJ2-7; TRBD1 matches 9 bases. V trimming: 3 bases; J trimming: 6 bases; junction bases outside the gene matches: 6. Germline CDR1 GTSNPN, CDR2 SVGIG (reference sequence). The CDR3 extends over 13 amino acids. The CDR3 sequence: CAWSPGQGGEQYF. The CDR3 coding sequence is TGTGCCTGGAGCCCGGGACAGGGTGGCGAGCAGTACTTC.

The chain recombines TRBV6-2 or TRBV6-3 with TRBJ1-5; 8 positions agree with TRBD1. CDR3 length equals 18 residues. The germline V gene has CDR1 MNHEY and CDR2 SVGEGT. Losses at the gene ends were 7 bases for V and 0 bases for J; bases not matched to a gene: 14. For the CDR3, the DNA is TGTGCCAGCACCTCGTTTATTTGGGGACAGGATAGCAATCAGCCCCAGCATTTT. Protein product: CASTSFIWGQDSNQPQHF.

This clonotype was observed a handful of times. The chain uses TRBV7-9 and TRBJ2-4, with 9 bases identical to TRBD1. V lost 6 bases to trimming and J lost 1 base; unmatched junction nucleotides: 7. This CDR3 region has 16 residues. Germline lookup yields CDR1 SEHNR and CDR2 FQNEAQ (reference sequence). The CDR3 loop is CASSLQGALAKNIQYF. The CDR3 bases are TGTGCCAGCAGTCTACAGGGGGCGCTTGCCAAAAACATTCAGTACTTC. The full variable domain, its missing parts supplied by reference TRBV7-9 and TRBJ2-4, is DTGVSQNPRHKITKRGQNVTFRCDPISEHNRLYWYRQTLGQGPEFLTYFQNEAQLEKSRLLSDRFSAERPKGSFSTLEIQRTEQGDSAMYLCASSLQGALAKNIQYFGAGTRLSVL.

This clonotype was observed at least ten times. The J gene is TRBJ2-7, the V gene TRBV6-1; a possible D gene is TRBD2 (6 bases). CDR1 is MNHNS, CDR2 SASEGT, per germline. V lost 4 bases and J lost 4, with 14 bases in between. CDR3 length: 14 residues. Here the CDR3 reads CASSVTTGAYEQYF. CDR3 DNA: TGTGCCAGCAGTGTTACCACGGGAGCTTACGAGCAGTACTTC.

The rearrangement uses TRBV12-3 or TRBV12-4 and TRBJ1-6; TRBD1 matches 7 bases. V was pared by 0 bases and J by 7 bases, with 3 bases of the junction left unmatched. CDR3 size: 15 residues. The CDR3 coding sequence is TGTGCCAGCAGTTTAGCGGGACAGCACAATTCACCCCTCCACTTT. Its protein is CASSLAGQHNSPLHF.

This clonotype was seen repeatedly, ten times or more. The chain is built from TRBV12-3 or TRBV12-4 and TRBJ1-2; no definite D call. The V end was cut by 5 bases, the J end by 0 bases, with 7 bases between. The CDR3 covers 13 residues. CDR3 sequence (DNA): TGTGCCAGCAGTGCGGCGGCTAACTATGGCTACACCTTC. Amino acid sequence: CASSAAANYGYTF.

This chain links TRBV5-6 with TRBJ1-2, with TRBD1 matching 8 bases. CDR1 and CDR2 (germline): SGHDT, YYEEEE. The CDR3 is 13 residues long. The V and J ends lost 4 bases and 8 bases, in that order; junction bases with no gene match: 7. The CDR3 nucleotides are TGTGCCAGCAGCGGGACAGGTTTGGAGGGCTACACCTTC. This gives the protein CASSGTGLEGYTF.

The rearrangement links TRBV5-6 to TRBJ2-7, with D possibly matching TRBD2 (6 bases). Between the trimmed V and J ends, which lost 4 bases and 1 base, there was a span of 9 bases. Germline V gene sequence: CDR1 SGHDT, CDR2 YYEEEE. The CDR3 is 13 amino acids. As DNA, the CDR3 is TGTGCCAGCAGCATTGGGGGGTCCTACGAGCAGTACTTC. It encodes CASSIGGSYEQYF.

This clonotype was recorded at least ten times. The J gene is TRBJ1-4, the V gene TRBV10-3; D unresolved. CDR1 and CDR2 from the germline V gene are ENHRY and SYGVKD. Trimming left V 4 bases short and J 8 bases short, with 11 bases between. The CDR3 consists of 13 residues. For the CDR3, the DNA is TGTGCCATCAGTGCGACGACTTGGGAAAAACTGTTTTTT. Its protein product is CAISATTWEKLFF.